This TCR beta chain was profiled in a study of shared clonotypes between healthy human individuals. General study findings and limits: Clonotype sharing among donors was thought likely to change with sequencing depth.

For this clone: Its antigen remains unknown.

Between the trimmed V and J ends, which lost 7 bases and 0 bases, there was a span of 10 bases. Germline CDR1 is SNHLY and CDR2 is FYNNEI. This CDR3 is built from 14 residues. The assay was run at deep level. The authors ran unsorted PBMC replicate PCRs on roughly 330 ng DNA, 25,000 to 35,000 T cell genomes. Libraries were prepared by immunoSEQ multiplex PCR; TCRdb keeps only in-frame clonotypes and omits some of them. Of around 500,000 clones detected, approximately 80% appear once; the ten largest clones hold 10% to 15%. Material for sequencing was PBMCs. This TCR came from a middle-aged woman in good health. Some clones in this sample may be carry-over from other donors' samples. The chain carries TRBV2 and TRBJ1-5, with a weak D call TRBD1 (5 bases). CDR3 sequence: CASTTVNSNQPQHF. As DNA, the CDR3 is TGTGCCAGCACGACAGTAAATAGCAATCAGCCCCAGCATTTT. Combining the CDR3 with reference TRBV2 and TRBJ1-5 gives the whole variable domain EPEVTQTPSHQVTQMGQEVILRCVPISNHLYFYWYRQILGQKVEFLVSFYNNEISEKSEIFDDQFSVERPDGSNFTLKIRSTKLEDSAMYFCASTTVNSNQPQHFGDGTRLSIL.